The rows below give T cell receptor beta chains drawn from one sample of a study of OX40 agonist ivuxolimab in advanced cancers. TCRdb keeps only in-frame clones here, not all; method: immunoSEQ multiplex PCR. Of around 33,000 clones in the sample, roughly 80% are singletons; the top ten hold 2% to 3%. The sequences come from CD4+ or CD8+ T cells sorted from blood, collected in a trial of the OX40 agonist ivuxolimab. The receptors shown here come from an adult with an advanced solid tumor such as melanoma, head and neck, liver or kidney cancer. Each CDR3 is given with its conserved first and last residue. Each record gives: J gene, D gene, V gene, CDR3 DNA, CDR3 protein. D genes are given only for firm matches.

>TRBJ1-5|NA|TRBV25-1
TGTGCCAGCAGTGGACCGGGCTTGGCTCAGCCCCAGCATTTT
CASSGPGLAQPQHF
>TRBJ2-2|NA|TRBV6-6
TGTGCCAGCAGCCCCCATAACACCGGGGAGCTGTTTTTT
CASSPHNTGELFF
>TRBJ2-7|NA|TRBV2
TGTGCCAGCAGAGGGGACTCGTACGACGAGCAGTACTTC
CASRGDSYDEQYF
>TRBJ1-6|NA|TRBV2
TGTGCCAGCAGTCGTAGTTGGGGAAGAAATAATTCACCCCTCCACTTT
CASSRSWGRNNSPLHF
>TRBJ1-2|TRBD1|TRBV28
TGTGCCAGCAGTTCCCCCAGGGACAGCCTCGTGGGAGGCTACACCTTC
CASSSPRDSLVGGYTF
>TRBJ2-5|NA|TRBV6-5
TGTGCCAGCAGTTACTTCGGACCCCAAGAGACCCAGTACTTC
CASSYFGPQETQYF
>TRBJ2-5|TRBD2|TRBV4-1
TGCGCCAGCAGCTCCGGGACTAGCGGGACTCAGACCCAGTACTTC
CASSSGTSGTQTQYF
>TRBJ2-1|TRBD1|TRBV2
TGTGCCAGCAGTGAATGGGACAGGGATTACAATGAGCAGTTCTTC
CASSEWDRDYNEQFF
>TRBJ2-1|NA|TRBV19
TGTGCCAGTAGAGAGGGGAGTTCCTACAATGAGCAGTTCTTC
CASREGSSYNEQFF
>TRBJ2-7|NA|TRBV21-1
TGTGCCAGCAGCAAAGAAACAGGGTATAGCGACGAGCAGTACTTC
CASSKETGYSDEQYF
>TRBJ1-6|TRBD1|TRBV6-5
TGTGCCAGCAGTATTACCGGGACAGGGGAGTCACCCCTCCACTTT
CASSITGTGESPLHF